The entry below gives a single TCR beta chain sequence along with its context. Its cognate antigen has yet to be identified. No base quality values were provided; no much bigger clone lies one nucleotide off. The data belong to a study of CD8 T cells in ankylosing spondylitis (TCRdb year 2017). Some background on the complete study: To find TCR variants linked to disease, the study profiled T cell receptor beta repertoires in ankylosing spondylitis patients and healthy donors. The whole study cohort included 85 to 120 healthy donors and 20 to 25 ankylosing spondylitis patients. Peripheral blood was sampled, and synovial fluid was also collected from ankylosing spondylitis patients.

Broad study findings and their caveats: A TCR beta motif of about 8 highly homologous amino acid variants appeared characteristic of blood from ankylosing spondylitis patients. Significant enrichment of the disease-linked clones was reported in matched synovial fluid samples from ankylosing spondylitis patients. Some motif variants were previously reported in synovial fluid and blood of reactive arthritis patients, suggesting common disease-initiation mechanisms. A CD8+ phenotype was shown by the disease-linked clones, which were found at relatively low frequencies in peripheral blood.

TCRdb lists the instrument as Illumina HiSeq 2500. Quantitative 5'-RACE with molecular barcodes was the method used to prepare the TCR beta libraries. In the paper's pipeline: Disease-linked TCR variants were identified with a new computational method built on a probabilistic model of VDJ rearrangement. TCRdb reran the public reads through fastp at Q25 and MiXCR, keeping productive beta chains. Every entry covers one CDR3 protein and lists the most common genes and DNA from its rows. In this record, the V and J calls reflect TCRdb's handling and not the investigators' own analysis. Here the sample has over 200,000 distinct CDR3 sequences; around 16% occur a single time. The top ten clonotypes cover approximately 46% of the sample. V and J lose 5 bases and 6 bases, and a span of 12 bases separates them. Spanning cysteine to phenylalanine, the CDR3 consists of 13 amino acids. Just the 39-base CDR3 DNA is kept, in frame starting at base 1. Via the germline V gene, CDR1 is SGHTA and CDR2 FQGTGA.

The sequence is built from TRBV7-3 and TRBJ2-3, with no D gene named confidently. The sample was blood, either unsorted or a sorted T cell fraction (not recorded which). The sequence was obtained from a male donor with ankylosing spondylitis. The CDR3 protein is CASSQTAPDTQYF. The DNA sequence is as follows: TGTGCCAGCAGCCAGACCGCCCCGGATACGCAGTATTTT.